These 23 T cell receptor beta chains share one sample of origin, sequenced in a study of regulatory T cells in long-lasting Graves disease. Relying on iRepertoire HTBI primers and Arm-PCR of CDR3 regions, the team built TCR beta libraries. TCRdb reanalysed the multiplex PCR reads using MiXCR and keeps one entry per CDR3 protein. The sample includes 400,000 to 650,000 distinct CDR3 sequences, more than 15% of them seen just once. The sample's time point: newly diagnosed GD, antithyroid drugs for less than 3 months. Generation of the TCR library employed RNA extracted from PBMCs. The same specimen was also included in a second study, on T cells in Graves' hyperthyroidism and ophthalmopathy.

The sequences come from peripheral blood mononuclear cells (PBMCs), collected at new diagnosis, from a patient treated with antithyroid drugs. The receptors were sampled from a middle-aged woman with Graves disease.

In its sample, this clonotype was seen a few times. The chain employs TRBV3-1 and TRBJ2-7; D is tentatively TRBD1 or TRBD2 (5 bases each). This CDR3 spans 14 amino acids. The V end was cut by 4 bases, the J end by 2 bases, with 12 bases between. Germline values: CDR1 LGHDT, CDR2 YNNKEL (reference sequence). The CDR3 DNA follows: TGTGCCAGCAGCCGGGACGTCACACCCTACGAGCAGTACTTC. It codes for CASSRDVTPYEQYF.

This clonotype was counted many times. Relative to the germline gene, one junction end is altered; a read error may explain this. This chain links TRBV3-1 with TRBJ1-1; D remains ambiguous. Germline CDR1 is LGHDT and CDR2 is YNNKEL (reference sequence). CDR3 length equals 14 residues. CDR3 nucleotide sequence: TGTGCCAGCACCCAAAGGGCGAGGAACACTGAAGCTTTCTTT. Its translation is CASTQRARNTEAFF.

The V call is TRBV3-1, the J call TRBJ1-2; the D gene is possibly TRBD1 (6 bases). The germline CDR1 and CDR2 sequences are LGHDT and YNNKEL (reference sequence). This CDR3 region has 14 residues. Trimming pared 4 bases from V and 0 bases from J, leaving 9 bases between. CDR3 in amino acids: CASSRGQTNYGYTF. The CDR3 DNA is TGTGCCAGCAGCCGTGGACAGACTAACTATGGCTACACCTTC. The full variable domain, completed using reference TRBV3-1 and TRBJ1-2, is DTAVSQTPKYLVTQMGNDKSIKCEQNLGHDTMYWYKQDSKKFLKIMFSYNNKELIINETVPNRFSPKSPDKAHLNLHINSLELGDSAVYFCASSRGQTNYGYTFGSGTRLTVV.

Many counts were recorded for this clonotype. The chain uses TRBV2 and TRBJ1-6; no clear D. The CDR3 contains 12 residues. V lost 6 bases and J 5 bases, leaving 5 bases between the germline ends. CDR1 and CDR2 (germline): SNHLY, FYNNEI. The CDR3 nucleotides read TGTGCCAGCAGCGGGGATAATTCACCCCTCCACTTT. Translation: CASSGDNSPLHF.

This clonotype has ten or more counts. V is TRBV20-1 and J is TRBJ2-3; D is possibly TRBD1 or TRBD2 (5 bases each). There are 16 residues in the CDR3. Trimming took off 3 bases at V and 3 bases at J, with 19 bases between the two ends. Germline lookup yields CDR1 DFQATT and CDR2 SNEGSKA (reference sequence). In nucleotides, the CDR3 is TGCAGTGCTAGGTGGGGGTATCTGGGAAGGACAGATACGCAGTATTTT. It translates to CSARWGYLGRTDTQYF.

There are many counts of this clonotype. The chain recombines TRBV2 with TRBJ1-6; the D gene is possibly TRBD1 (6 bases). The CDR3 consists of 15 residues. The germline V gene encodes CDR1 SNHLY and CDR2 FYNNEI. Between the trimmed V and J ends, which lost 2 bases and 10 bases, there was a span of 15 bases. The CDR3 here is CASSEWLGASSPLHF. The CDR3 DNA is TGTGCCAGCAGTGAATGGCTGGGGGCAAGCTCACCCCTCCACTTT.

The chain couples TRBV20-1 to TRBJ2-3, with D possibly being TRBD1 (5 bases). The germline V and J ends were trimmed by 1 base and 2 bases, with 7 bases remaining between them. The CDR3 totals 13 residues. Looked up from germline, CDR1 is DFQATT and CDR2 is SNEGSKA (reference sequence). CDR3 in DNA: TGCAGTGCTAGAGGACAGCTCACAGATACGCAGTATTTT. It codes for CSARGQLTDTQYF.

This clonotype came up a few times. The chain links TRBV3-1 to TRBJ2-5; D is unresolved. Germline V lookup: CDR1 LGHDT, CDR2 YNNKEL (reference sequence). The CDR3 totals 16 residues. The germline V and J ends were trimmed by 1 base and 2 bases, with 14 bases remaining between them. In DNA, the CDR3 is TGTGCCAGCAGCCAAGCGTCTTTTCCCTCACAAGAGACCCAGTACTTC. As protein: CASSQASFPSQETQYF.

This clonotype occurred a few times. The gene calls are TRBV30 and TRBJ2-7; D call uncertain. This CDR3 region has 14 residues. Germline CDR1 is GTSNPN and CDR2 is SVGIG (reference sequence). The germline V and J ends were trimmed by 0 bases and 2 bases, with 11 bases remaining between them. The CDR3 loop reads CAWSVGFDAYEQYF. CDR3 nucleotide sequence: TGTGCCTGGAGTGTGGGCTTCGATGCCTACGAGCAGTACTTC.

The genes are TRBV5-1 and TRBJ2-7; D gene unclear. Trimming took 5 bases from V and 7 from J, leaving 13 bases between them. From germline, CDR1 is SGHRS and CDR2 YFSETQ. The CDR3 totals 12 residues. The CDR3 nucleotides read TGCGCCAGCAGTCAACCCCTCGGAGAGCAGTACTTC. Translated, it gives CASSQPLGEQYF.

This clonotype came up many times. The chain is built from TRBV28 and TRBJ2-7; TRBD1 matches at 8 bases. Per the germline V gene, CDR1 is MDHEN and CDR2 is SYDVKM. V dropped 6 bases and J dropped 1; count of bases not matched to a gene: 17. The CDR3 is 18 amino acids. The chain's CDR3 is CASRPQGGPRTGSYEQYF. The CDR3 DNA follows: TGTGCCAGCAGACCCCAGGGGGGACCTCGGACAGGGTCCTACGAGCAGTACTTC.

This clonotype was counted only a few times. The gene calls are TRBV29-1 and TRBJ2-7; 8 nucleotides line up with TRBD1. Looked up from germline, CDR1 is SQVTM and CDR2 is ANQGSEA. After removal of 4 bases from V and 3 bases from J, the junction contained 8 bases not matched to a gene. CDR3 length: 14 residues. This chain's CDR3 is CSVAVTGEIYEQYF. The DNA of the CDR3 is TGCAGCGTTGCGGTGACAGGGGAGATCTACGAGCAGTACTTC.

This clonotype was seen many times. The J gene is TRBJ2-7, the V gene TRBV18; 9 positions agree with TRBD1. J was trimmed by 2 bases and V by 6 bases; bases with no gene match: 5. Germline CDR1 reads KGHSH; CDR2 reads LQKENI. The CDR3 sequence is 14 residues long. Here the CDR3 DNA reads TGTGCCAGCTCCGCGGACAGGGGTCCCTACGAGCAGTACTTC. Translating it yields CASSADRGPYEQYF.

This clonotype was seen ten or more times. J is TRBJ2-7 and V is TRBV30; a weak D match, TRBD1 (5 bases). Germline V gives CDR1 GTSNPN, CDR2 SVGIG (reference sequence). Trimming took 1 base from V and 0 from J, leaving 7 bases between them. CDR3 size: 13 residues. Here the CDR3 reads CAWSGQGSYEQYF. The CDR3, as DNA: TGTGCCTGGAGTGGTCAGGGCTCCTACGAGCAGTACTTC.

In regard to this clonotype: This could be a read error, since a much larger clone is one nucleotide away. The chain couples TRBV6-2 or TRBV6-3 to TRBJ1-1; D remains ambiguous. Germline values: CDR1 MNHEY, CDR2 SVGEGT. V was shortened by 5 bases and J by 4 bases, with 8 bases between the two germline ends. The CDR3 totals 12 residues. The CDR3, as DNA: TGTGCCAGCAGTGCCCGGACCACTGAAGCTTTCTTT. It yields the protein CASSARTTEAFF.

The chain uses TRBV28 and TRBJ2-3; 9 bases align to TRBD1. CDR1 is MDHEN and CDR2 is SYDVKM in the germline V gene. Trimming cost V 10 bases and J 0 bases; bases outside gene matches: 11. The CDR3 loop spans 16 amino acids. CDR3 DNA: TGTGCCACCCTCACCGGGACAGGGAGTAGCACAGATACGCAGTATTTT. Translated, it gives CATLTGTGSSTDTQYF. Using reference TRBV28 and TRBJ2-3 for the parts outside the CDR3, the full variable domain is DVKVTQSSRYLVKRTGEKVFLECVQDMDHENMFWYRQDPGLGLRLIYFSYDVKMKEKGDIPEGYSVSREKKERFSLILESASTNQTSMYLCATLTGTGSSTDTQYFGPGTRLTVL.

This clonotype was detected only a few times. The CDR3 loop is CASSLDTGGHQPQHF. The CDR3, as DNA: TGTGCCAGCAGCTTAGATACAGGGGGCCATCAGCCCCAGCATTTT. The chain couples TRBV7-9 to TRBJ1-5; 9 bases align to TRBD1. V lost 1 base and J lost 5; bases outside the gene matches: 3. The length of the CDR3 is 15 residues. Germline V gene data show CDR1 as SEHNR and CDR2 as FQNEAQ (reference sequence).

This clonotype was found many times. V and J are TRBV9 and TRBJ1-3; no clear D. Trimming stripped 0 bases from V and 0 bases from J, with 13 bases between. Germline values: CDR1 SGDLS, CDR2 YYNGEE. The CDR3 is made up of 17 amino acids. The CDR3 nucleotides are TGTGCCAGCAGCGTAGCTCTCGGGATGCACTCTGGAAACACCATATATTTT. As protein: CASSVALGMHSGNTIYF. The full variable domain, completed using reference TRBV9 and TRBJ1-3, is DSGVTQTPKHLITATGQRVTLRCSPRSGDLSVYWYQQSLDQGLQFLIQYYNGEERAKGNILERFSAQQFPDLHSELNLSSLELGDSALYFCASSVALGMHSGNTIYFGEGSWLTVV.

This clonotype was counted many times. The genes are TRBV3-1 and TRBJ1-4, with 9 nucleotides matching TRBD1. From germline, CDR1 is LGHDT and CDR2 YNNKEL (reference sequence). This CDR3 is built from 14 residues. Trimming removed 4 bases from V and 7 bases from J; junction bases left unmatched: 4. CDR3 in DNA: TGTGCCAGCAGCCCACAGGGGGCGGTTGAAAAACTGTTTTTT. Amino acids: CASSPQGAVEKLFF.

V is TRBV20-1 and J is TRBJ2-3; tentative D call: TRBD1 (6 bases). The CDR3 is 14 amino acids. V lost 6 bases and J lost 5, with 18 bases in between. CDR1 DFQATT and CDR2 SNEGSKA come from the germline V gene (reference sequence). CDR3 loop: CSASQGVGQDTQYF. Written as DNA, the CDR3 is TGCAGTGCGTCACAGGGCGTGGGGCAAGATACGCAGTATTTT.

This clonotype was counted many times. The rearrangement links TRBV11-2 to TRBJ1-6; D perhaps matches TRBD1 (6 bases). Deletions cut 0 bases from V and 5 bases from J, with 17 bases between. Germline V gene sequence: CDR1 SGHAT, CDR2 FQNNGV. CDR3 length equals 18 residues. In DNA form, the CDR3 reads TGTGCCAGCAGCTTAGACCCCGTTCCGGGACAAGATAATTCACCCCTCCACTTT. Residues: CASSLDPVPGQDNSPLHF.

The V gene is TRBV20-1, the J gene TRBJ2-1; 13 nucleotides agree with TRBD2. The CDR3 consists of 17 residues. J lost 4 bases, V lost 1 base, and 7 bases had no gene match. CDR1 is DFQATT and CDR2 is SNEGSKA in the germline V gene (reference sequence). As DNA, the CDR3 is TGCAGTGCTAGAGGTGGACTAGCGGGGGTATCTTACAATGAGCAGTTCTTC. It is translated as CSARGGLAGVSYNEQFF.

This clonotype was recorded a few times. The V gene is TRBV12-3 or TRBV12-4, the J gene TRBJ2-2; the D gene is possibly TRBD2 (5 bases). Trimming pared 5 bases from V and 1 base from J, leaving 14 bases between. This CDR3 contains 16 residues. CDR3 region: CASSRSSFWNTGELFF. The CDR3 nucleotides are TGTGCCAGCAGTCGATCTAGCTTCTGGAACACCGGGGAGCTGTTTTTT.